This T cell receptor beta chain was identified in a study of cytomegalovirus exposure and HLA in healthy donors listed by TCRdb under 2017. About the full investigation: In an earlier analysis of roughly 500 of the donors, roughly 300 Gb of sequence data and just under 120 million unique TCR beta sequences from about 179 million T cells were reported. All discovery cohort repertoires had been generated using a single sequencing platform. Besides the first cohort of 550 to 750 subjects, a separate validation cohort made up of over 100 different subjects was used. The study used immunosequencing to profile the T cell repertoires of approximately 650 subjects and linked those repertoires to cytomegalovirus serostatus. A later analysis re-analyzed previously published TCR beta repertoires from 600 to 850 donors and added high-resolution HLA genotyping to study TCR occurrence patterns. The number of typed donors differed by locus: 629-630 for A, B, C, DRB1 and DQB1; 500 to 550 for DQA1; roughly 600 for DPA1; and around 470 for DPB1. In the later analysis, no new phenotypic data were used to find candidate immune exposures; instead, reliance was placed on TCR beta sequences and their occurrence across donors. About 300 gigabases of sequencing data and 70 million to 85 million unique TCR sequences were included in an early release covering roughly 600 HLA-typed donors. Among the roughly 400 genotyped donors, around 81% belonged to the genetic ancestry cluster associated with self-reported Caucasian donors. In a later genetic analysis, genome-wide SNP genotypes for 398 of the 666 donors were used, and that subset was treated as a discovery cohort. In an earlier analysis of over 550 of the donors, high-throughput TCR beta sequencing was used to judge whether each TCR beta V gene segment behaved as functional or pseudogenic. HLA typing covered class I and class II loci at four-digit resolution. To predict cytomegalovirus infection status, the study combined high-throughput TCR immunosequencing, statistical association of individual TCRs with disease status, and machine learning. On average, roughly 240,000 unique TCR beta nucleotide sequences were sequenced per donor among 398 genotyped donors of the cohort, with roughly 18% of those sequences being non-productive. Donor age, sex, ethnicity and CMV serostatus were collected together with the repertoire data. Roughly 5 DR-DQ haplotypes were treated as single units for association and clustering because of strong linkage in the cohort. The study was designed to test whether signatures of past pathogen exposure could be identified by cataloging public T cell receptors.

Remarks on this clone: Its specific antigen is unknown. Base-call qualities are not available, and no considerably larger clone is one nucleotide away.

Receptor amplification or capture employed the immunoSEQ multiplex PCR assay. The multiplex PCR relied on a mix of 60 forward primers for TCR Vbeta segments and 13 reverse primers for TCR Jbeta segments. The CDR3 region of rearranged TCR beta genes was amplified from genomic DNA with a multiplex PCR assay. The amplified TCR beta libraries were sequenced on the Illumina HiSeq System as 87-base-pair reads. The authors processed their data as follows. A later analysis tallied tens of millions of unique TCR beta chains across the 600 to 700 repertoires, and about 10 million of those chains were shared by two or more donors. To remove PCR and sequencing errors, raw reads were error-corrected and collapsed into unique sequences using a nearest-neighbor algorithm that merged closely related sequences. Alignment of CDR3 sequences to IMGT reference sequences was used to assign V, D and J gene segments. For a sequence to be retained, a match of at least six nucleotides was required to both a V gene segment and a J gene segment. Rearrangements were classified as productive when the CDR3 lacked stop codons and remained in frame with V and J, and all other rearrangements were classified as non-productive. CDR3 was defined by IMGT convention, running from the second conserved V-encoded cysteine to the conserved J-encoded phenylalanine. Sequences without an unambiguous match to a single V gene segment were excluded from the earlier analysis of over 500 of the donors. In an earlier analysis of 450 to 700 of the donors, V segments were called functional above 56.7% productive rearrangements and were called segregating when the between-donor standard deviation exceeded 5%. A statistical classification framework was built for diagnosing cytomegalovirus status from the catalog of TCR beta chain sequences. In a later analysis, TCR nucleotide sequences were compared against IMGT/GENE-DB human TR gene sequences so that V and J genes could be assigned. A later analysis assigned CDR3 sequences and most-parsimonious VDJ recombination scenarios with the TCRdist pipeline. In a later analysis, each TCR beta chain was defined by its CDR3 amino acid sequence together with its V-gene family, and reads without a unique V-gene family were excluded. In a later analysis, 500 to 650 highly shared, low-generation-probability nucleotide sequences were removed to address suspected cross-contamination and a sequencing artifact. A later analysis calculated a clonal expansion index for each public chain from normalized within-repertoire ranks of inferred template counts. Generation probabilities in a later analysis came from a VDJ recombination model fitted to out-of-frame rearrangements, and those results were checked against IGoR. A later analysis scored TCR-TCR, TCR-HLA and TCR-CMV co-occurrence with hypergeometric tests, applying a repertoire-size bias correction to TCR pairs. A later analysis estimated false discovery rates by permuting HLA or CMV assignments 20 times. A later analysis grouped co-occurring TCRs with DBSCAN, adding TCRdist sequence similarity when clustering within HLA-allele-positive subsets. Repertoires with fewer than 30,000 or more than 120,000 public chains, plus five repertoires with anomalous nucleotide sharing, were excluded from co-occurrence clustering. Held by TCRdb, this immuneACCESS table contains in-frame sequences only and omits some clones. Under half of the omission traces to an unresolved V gene where checked; the cause of the rest is unknown. That table gives V, J and clone size, and the DNA gave D and trimming. For this sample the table gives tens of thousands of clones, of which roughly 78% were detected only once. 9.5% to 13% of the sample is in the top ten clones.

The cohort was made up of roughly 670 healthy bone marrow donors. At the time of sampling, all cohort members were nominally healthy, though unrecorded immune exposures were likely present. The donor tested CMV seropositive and was one of the 289 seropositive cohort members. A peripheral blood sample was collected from each donor, and TCR beta sequencing was performed on peripheral blood mononuclear cells. The Qiagen DNeasy Blood Extraction Kit was used to extract genomic DNA from the blood cell samples. What the authors observed across the whole study: Over 15 rarely observed V segments, including chromosome 9 orphons, were excluded from the earlier analysis of some 590 of the donors because counts were too low. In this cohort, only TCR beta chains were sequenced, and detectable features were limited by the absence of alpha or paired-chain data. Assigning TCR associations to individual alleles was difficult when HLA alleles, especially DR and DQ, strongly co-occurred. V-gene and J-gene trimming of TCR beta chains was associated with a missense DCLRE1C variant in a later genetic analysis, and the association was replicated in an independent cohort. The sequencing pipeline was judged likely to have produced a cluster of highly shared sequence variants as a technical artifact. Most CMV-associated TCR beta chains appeared to be HLA-restricted in a later analysis, and the HLA associations seemed to be driven largely by CMV exposure. In a later analysis, HLA-associated TCR beta chains were found to be more clonally expanded and to have lower generation probabilities than equally common non-associated chains. In vitro tests confirmed that a few of the cytomegalovirus-associated TCR beta chains recognize cytomegalovirus antigens. Sequencing depth was assumed to be roughly uniform across donors in the presence/absence analyses, though that assumption may not hold. CMV serostatus was the only immune exposure information available for the cohort. According to a later genetic analysis, donors in an Asian-associated ancestry cluster had fewer N-insertions in productive TCRs than the roughly 700-donor mean. According to a later analysis, parvovirus B19, influenza, CMV and Epstein-Barr virus appeared linked to several top co-occurrence clusters. HLA typing was unavailable for some donors at each locus, so association tests used only the typed subset. A further reported finding was that TCR beta sequences accurately predicted the HLA-A and HLA-B alleles for most subjects in the first cohort. Most TCR sequences were seen in very few donors, while some public TCRs were found in many individuals. The study listed 150 to 200 TCR beta chains as associated with cytomegalovirus. Broadly in line with IMGT annotations, most TCR beta V segments showed up in productive rearrangements about 87% or about 30% of the time in an earlier analysis of some 590 of the donors. In a later analysis, 16,951 TCR beta sequences were associated with specific HLA alleles at a false discovery rate of 0.05. A later analysis found that TCR association rates varied across HLA loci, with DRB1 alleles showing the most associated TCRs and HLA-C alleles the fewest. Linkage disequilibrium might explain the correlated functional status among segregating V segments, but an unknown experimental factor could not be ruled out. Some IMGT-functional V segments, including TRBV6-2 and TRBV6-3, could not be distinguished by the 87-base-pair reads and were therefore excluded. The classifier was reported to diagnose cytomegalovirus status with high specificity and sensitivity in both the original cohort and the validation cohort. The authors suggested that the approach could potentially be generalized to other disease states and immunological phenotypes.

V and J lose 2 bases and 4 bases, and a span of 8 bases separates them. CDR1 SGHTA and CDR2 FQGNSA were looked up in the germline V gene. The CDR3 contains 13 residues, cysteine and phenylalanine counted. Left in the record is the CDR3 DNA by itself, 39 bases read in frame from the first base. This receptor chain uses TRBV7-2 and TRBJ2-5; D gene: possibly TRBD1, on 5 matching bases. This clonotype was obtained from a woman between 35 and 50 years old in good health and CMV-seropositive. Sequenced material: PBMCs. Read as DNA, the sequence is TGTGCCAGCAGCTTACGACAGTTAGAGACCCAGTACTTC. It encodes CASSLRQLETQYF.